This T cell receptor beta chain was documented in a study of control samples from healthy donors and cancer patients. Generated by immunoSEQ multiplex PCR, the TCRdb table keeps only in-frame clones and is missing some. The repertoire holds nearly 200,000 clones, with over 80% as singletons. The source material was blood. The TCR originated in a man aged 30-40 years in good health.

CDR3 region: CAIPGQDYNEQFF. In DNA, the CDR3 is TGTGCCATCCCGGGACAGGACTACAATGAGCAGTTCTTC. V is TRBV2 and J is TRBJ2-1; 8 bases line up with TRBD1. Germline CDR1 is SNHLY and CDR2 is FYNNEI. This CDR3 region has 13 residues. Germline trimming cut 10 bases from V and 3 bases from J; bases unmatched to any gene: 5.